This T cell receptor (beta chain) was sequenced during a study of PD-1 blockade in classical Hodgkin lymphoma. Germline V gives CDR1 SNHLY, CDR2 FYNNEI. CDR3 length: 12 amino acids. Trimming stripped 6 bases from V and 11 bases from J, with 14 bases between. Sequencing was performed with immunoSEQ multiplex PCR; in TCRdb, only in-frame clones are kept and a portion is missing. Of tens of thousands of clones listed, roughly nine tenths are singletons. This sample's time point: newly diagnosed, previously untreated cHL patient sample. Starting with thawed PBMCs, CD4+ T cells were purified by magnetic negative selection.

This chain links TRBV2 with TRBJ2-4; a possible D gene is TRBD1 (5 bases). The sequencing input was CD4+ T cells from blood. The TCR was taken from a human donor with classical Hodgkin lymphoma. The chain's CDR3 is CASRLTGTFQYF. The CDR3 nucleotides are TGTGCCAGCAGGCTAACAGGTACCTTTCAGTACTTC.